These 3 T cell receptor beta chains share one sample of origin, sequenced in a study of beta chain features in type 1 diabetes. Which antigens these TCRs recognize remains unknown. Isolated RNA was reverse transcribed in full, so expressed TCRB transcripts were sequenced. TCRdb's table, derived via immunoSEQ multiplex PCR, lists solely in-frame clones and lacks some. The sample lists almost 350,000 clones, around 9.7% occurring once. Study-level findings and limits: Type 1 diabetes patients had moderately but significantly shorter TCRB CDR3s in all four CD4+ subsets.

Sequenced sample: central memory CD4+ T cells from blood. These receptors came from a man aged 25-45 years with type 1 diabetes.

This clone was observed once. J is TRBJ1-2 and V is TRBV6-1; the D is unclear. Trimming cost V 0 bases and J 4 bases, with 27 bases left between them. This CDR3 spans 20 amino acids. The germline gives CDR1 MNHNS, CDR2 SASEGT. The CDR3 reads CASSEASWQLPSAPLYGYTF. DNA for the CDR3: TGTGCCAGCAGTGAAGCTTCTTGGCAACTGCCCTCGGCCCCCCTCTATGGCTACACCTTC.

The J gene is TRBJ2-4, the V gene TRBV6-5, with 9 bases fitting TRBD2. Germline V CDR1 and CDR2: MNHEY, SVGAGI. Trimming at V came to 0 bases and at J to 7 bases, leaving 4 bases not matched to a gene. The CDR3 sequence is 15 residues long. The CDR3 spells CASSYSTSGKNIQYF. For the CDR3, the DNA is TGTGCCAGCAGTTACTCGACTAGCGGAAAGAACATTCAGTACTTC.

This clone was detected a few times. J is TRBJ1-5 and V is TRBV4-3; D is possibly TRBD1 (5 bases). CDR3 length: 14 residues. With 1 base removed from V and 4 bases from J, the gap between germline ends came to 8 bases. Per the germline V gene, CDR1 is LGHNA and CDR2 is YSLEER. The CDR3 sequence is CASSQGTSNQPQHF. DNA for the CDR3: TGCGCCAGCAGCCAAGGGACATCTAATCAGCCCCAGCATTTT.